This T cell receptor (beta chain) emerged from a study of T-cell reconstitution after alpha-beta-depleted transplantation in children. Trimming cost V 4 bases and J 10 bases; bases outside gene matches: 6. This CDR3 is 14 amino acids long. CDR1 is MNHEY and CDR2 is SVGAGI in the germline V gene. A library of TCRbeta sequences, prepared with unique molecular identifiers, was generated. TCRdb used MiXCR to reprocess the PCR reads, holding one entry per CDR3 protein. The table has roughly 500,000 distinct CDR3 sequences, over 25% seen once. The sequenced sample was PBMCs from the stem cell graft donor, obtained from the stem cell graft. The chain recombines TRBV6-5 with TRBJ1-4, with 10 nucleotides matching TRBD1. The sequence was obtained from a human donor who donated a stem cell graft to a child with aplastic anemia. The CDR3 DNA follows: TGTGCCAGCAGTTTCTCCCGGGACAGGGGAAAACTGTTTTTT. Translating gives CASSFSRDRGKLFF.